This T cell receptor (beta chain) was captured in a study of OX40 agonist ivuxolimab in advanced cancers. Study background: Patients receiving dose escalation had hepatocellular carcinoma, melanoma, renal cell or head and neck cancer.

Profiling relied on immunoSEQ multiplex PCR, and the TCRdb table lists in-frame clones only, not all of them. The data contain some 78,000 clones, 92% of them singletons. This clone has a single count. The antigen is undetermined. General observations from the study: Which antigen the expanded peripheral T cells recognized is unknown.

Germline V gene lookup returns CDR1 SGHTA and CDR2 FQGNSA. The CDR3 loop spans 15 amino acids. The V end lost 5 bases, the J end lost 3 bases, and 14 bases lay between the germline ends. The receptor comes from an adult with an advanced solid tumor such as melanoma, head and neck, liver or kidney cancer. This chain connects TRBV7-2 to TRBJ2-1; D possibly corresponds to TRBD1 (6 bases). This specimen consisted of CD4+ or CD8+ T cells sorted from blood, obtained in a trial of the OX40 agonist ivuxolimab. CDR3 sequence (DNA): TGTGCCAGCAGCCCCCCCACCAGGGGCTACAATGAGCAGTTCTTC. This gives the protein CASSPPTRGYNEQFF.